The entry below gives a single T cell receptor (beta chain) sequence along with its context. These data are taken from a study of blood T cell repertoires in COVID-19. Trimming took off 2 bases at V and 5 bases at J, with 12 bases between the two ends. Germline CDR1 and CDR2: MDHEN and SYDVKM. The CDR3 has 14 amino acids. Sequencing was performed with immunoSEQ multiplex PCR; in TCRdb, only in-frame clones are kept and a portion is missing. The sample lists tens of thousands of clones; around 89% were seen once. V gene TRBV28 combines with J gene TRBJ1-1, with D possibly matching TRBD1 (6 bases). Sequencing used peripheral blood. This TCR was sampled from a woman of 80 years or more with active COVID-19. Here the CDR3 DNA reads TGTGCCAGCAGTTTAACAGGGTTAGGGACTGAAGCTTTCTTT. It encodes CASSLTGLGTEAFF.